Below are 18 T cell receptor beta chains sequenced from a single sample in a study of cytomegalovirus exposure and HLA in healthy donors. A multiplex PCR was run with 60 Vbeta primers and 13 Jbeta primers. Assay used: immunoSEQ multiplex PCR; TCRdb lists only in-frame clones, some missing. This table holds about 160,000 clones, about four fifths found once. Specimen: PBMCs. These receptors all stem from a man in his thirties or forties in good health and CMV-seronegative.

This chain joins TRBV10-3 and TRBJ1-1; unclear D gene. The CDR3 consists of 11 residues. V dropped 6 bases and J dropped 1 base, with 3 bases sitting between them. Germline CDR1 reads ENHRY; CDR2 reads SYGVKD. CDR3 sequence reads: CAISSNTEAFF. The CDR3 DNA is TGTGCCATCAGCTCGAACACTGAAGCTTTCTTT.

Remarks on this clone: Other DNA sequences from this sample encode an identical CDR3 as well. The CDR3, as DNA: TGCAGTGCCAGACAGGATGAGCAGTTCTTC. It is translated as CSARQDEQFF. The J gene is TRBJ2-1, the V gene TRBV20-1, with D tentatively TRBD1 (6 bases). Germline V lookup: CDR1 DFQATT, CDR2 SNEGSKA (reference sequence). V was pared by 6 bases and J by 8 bases, with 8 bases between. The CDR3 consists of 10 residues.

V is TRBV5-1 and J is TRBJ1-1; the D gene is possibly TRBD1 (6 bases). The V and J ends lost 4 bases and 11 bases respectively, with 24 bases between them. The CDR3 has 15 residues. The germline V gene encodes CDR1 SGHRS and CDR2 YFSETQ. CDR3 region: CASSPTPTGLGEAFF. Written as DNA, the CDR3 is TGCGCCAGCAGCCCCACCCCCACAGGGTTGGGGGAGGCTTTCTTT.

This clone appeared a few times. This chain connects TRBV30 to TRBJ1-1, with a possible D match to TRBD1 (5 bases). Germline-derived CDR1 and CDR2 are GTSNPN and SVGIG (reference sequence). This CDR3 spans 15 amino acids. Trimming left V 4 bases short and J 3 bases short, with 18 bases between. Written as DNA, the CDR3 is TGTGCCTGGACAGGGTTCGGGTTGGTGGACACTGAAGCTTTCTTT. Encoded protein: CAWTGFGLVDTEAFF.

This sequence joins TRBV5-6 and TRBJ2-3; 7 positions match TRBD1. Trimming cost V 0 bases and J 4 bases; bases outside gene matches: 17. CDR1 SGHDT and CDR2 YYEEEE come from the germline V gene. The CDR3 runs 19 residues. The CDR3 spells CASSLAGTETSSSPDTQYF. In DNA, the CDR3 is TGTGCCAGCAGCTTGGCCGGGACAGAAACCTCTAGCAGCCCAGATACGCAGTATTTT.

This chain connects TRBV28 to TRBJ1-2, with no clear D. The V gene lost 6 bases and the J gene lost 4 bases, with 18 bases spanning the gap. In germline, CDR1 is MDHEN, CDR2 SYDVKM. The CDR3 loop spans 15 amino acids. The CDR3 DNA sequence: TGTGCCAGCAGGACCCCCGAAGGACTAAGCTATGGCTACACCTTC. Translating gives CASRTPEGLSYGYTF.

The CDR3 spells CASMVQALYTEAFF. The CDR3 nucleotides read TGTGCCAGCATGGTACAGGCTCTTTACACTGAAGCTTTCTTT. The rearrangement joins TRBV6-1 to TRBJ1-1; a possible D gene is TRBD1 (5 bases). The germline V and J ends were trimmed by 7 bases and 3 bases, with 15 bases remaining between them. The V gene's germline CDR1 is MNHNS and CDR2 SASEGT. The CDR3 consists of 14 residues.

The chain joins TRBV5-8 to TRBJ1-1; D is possibly TRBD1 (6 bases). The CDR3 runs to 14 residues. The ends were cut back, 4 bases at V and 1 base at J, with 11 bases in the middle. The germline V gene has CDR1 SGHTS and CDR2 YDEGEE. CDR3 nucleotides: TGTGCCAGCAGCACGGGACAATCGAACACTGAAGCTTTCTTT. The encoded protein is CASSTGQSNTEAFF.

This chain uses TRBV28 with TRBJ2-1; 7 nucleotides align to TRBD1. J lost 9 bases, V lost 4 bases, and 9 bases had no gene match. Germline values: CDR1 MDHEN, CDR2 SYDVKM. The CDR3 is 14 residues long. The CDR3 loop is CASSSRQGRSEQFF. The CDR3 DNA reads TGTGCCAGCAGTTCGCGACAGGGAAGGAGTGAGCAGTTCTTC. The variable domain in full, completed from reference TRBV28 and TRBJ2-1, reads DVKVTQSSRYLVKRTGEKVFLECVQDMDHENMFWYRQDPGLGLRLIYFSYDVKMKEKGDIPEGYSVSREKKERFSLILESASTNQTSMYLCASSSRQGRSEQFFGPGTRLTVL.

This chain joins TRBV7-2 and TRBJ1-6; 7 bases fit TRBD1. Germline loops: CDR1 SGHTA, CDR2 FQGNSA. The V gene end was trimmed by 0 bases and the J gene end by 4 bases; junction bases not matched to a gene: 12. The CDR3 totals 19 residues. CDR3 sequence reads: CASSLAPRRRGLYNSPLHF. CDR3 nucleotides: TGTGCCAGCAGCTTAGCCCCCCGGCGCAGGGGGTTATATAATTCACCCCTCCACTTT.

This chain connects TRBV6-6 to TRBJ1-1; D ambiguous. There are 11 residues in the CDR3. CDR1 and CDR2 (germline): MNHNY, SVGAGI (reference sequence). Trimming removed 2 bases at V and 8 bases at J, with 6 bases between. The CDR3 sequence is CASSYETEAFF. DNA of the CDR3: TGTGCCAGCAGTTACGAGACAGAAGCTTTCTTT.

The CDR3 DNA reads as TGCGCCAGCAGCCCATACGGGAGGGGGGAGCAGTTCTTC. Protein: CASSPYGRGEQFF. The chain has TRBV4-1 and TRBJ2-1, with 8 bases aligning to TRBD2. The CDR3 sequence is 13 residues long. Germline trimming cut 4 bases from V and 10 bases from J; bases unmatched to any gene: 6. Germline CDR1 is MGHRA and CDR2 is YSYEKL.

The chain employs TRBV5-6 and TRBJ2-5; D may be TRBD2 (5 bases). This CDR3 spans 15 amino acids. Germline CDR1 SGHDT, CDR2 YYEEEE. Trimming cost V 1 base and J 5 bases, with 15 bases left between them. CDR3 DNA sequence: TGTGCCAGCAGCTTGAGGACGACGGGGTCGGAGACCCAGTACTTC. It is translated as CASSLRTTGSETQYF.

This clone has only a few counts. The chain is built from TRBV18 and TRBJ2-7; maybe TRBD1 (6 bases). Trimming pared 8 bases from V and 4 bases from J, leaving 24 bases between. Germline CDR1 reads KGHSH; CDR2 reads LQKENI. The CDR3 totals 16 residues. The DNA of the CDR3 is TGTGCCAGCGCAACTCAGGGGTTTCGGCAATCTTACGAGCAGTACTTC. Protein sequence: CASATQGFRQSYEQYF.

This clone was found a few times. The chain recombines TRBV28 with TRBJ2-3; TRBD2 is a possible D gene (6 bases). Germline V lookup: CDR1 MDHEN, CDR2 SYDVKM. The CDR3 length is 15 residues. V was cut by 7 bases and J by 0 bases, with 14 bases left in between. CDR3 DNA: TGTGCCAGCAACCCTAGCGAGTTTAGCACAGATACGCAGTATTTT. Its translation is CASNPSEFSTDTQYF.

The chain employs TRBV4-1 and TRBJ2-1; TRBD2 matches at 7 bases. Germline V gives CDR1 MGHRA, CDR2 YSYEKL. Trimming cost V 10 bases and J 1 base; bases outside gene matches: 16. This CDR3 has 17 residues. CDR3 sequence: CATSPLNGLESYNEQFF. The DNA for the CDR3 is TGCGCCACCTCACCTCTCAACGGACTAGAGTCCTACAATGAGCAGTTCTTC.

The chain recombines TRBV9 with TRBJ2-7, with D perhaps matching TRBD2 (6 bases). Between the trimmed V and J ends, which lost 3 bases and 7 bases, there was a span of 17 bases. Germline lookup yields CDR1 SGDLS and CDR2 YYNGEE. This CDR3 has 14 residues. CDR3 region: CASSARDGRGEQYF. CDR3 DNA: TGTGCCAGCAGCGCCCGGGACGGCCGGGGGGAGCAGTACTTC.

The rearrangement uses TRBV6-6 and TRBJ2-7; unclear D gene. CDR1 and CDR2 (germline): MNHNY, SVGAGI (reference sequence). The V gene lost 7 bases and the J gene lost 5 bases, with 15 bases spanning the gap. CDR3 length: 13 residues. DNA of the CDR3: TGTGCCAGCAAGTTATATAGAGGTAACGAGCAGTACTTC. Its translation is CASKLYRGNEQYF.